Presented here are 17 T cell receptor beta chains from one specimen sequenced in a study of cytomegalovirus exposure and HLA in healthy donors. This PCR relied on a set of 60 Vbeta primers and 13 Jbeta primers. Sequencing was performed with immunoSEQ multiplex PCR; in TCRdb, only in-frame clones are kept and a portion is missing. The sample lists approximately 200,000 clones, approximately 79% occurring once. Sequencing input: PBMCs. These receptors came from a woman aged 18-35 years in good health and CMV-seronegative.

The J gene is TRBJ1-1, the V gene TRBV29-1; D remains unclear. Between the trimmed V and J ends, which lost 6 bases and 3 bases, there was a span of 17 bases. The CDR3 totals 14 residues. Germline assignment: CDR1 SQVTM and CDR2 ANQGSEA. Here the CDR3 reads CSVEDRGLDTEAFF. The CDR3 DNA follows: TGCAGCGTGGAGGACCGAGGGTTGGACACTGAAGCTTTCTTT.

This chain joins TRBV5-4 and TRBJ2-2, with a weak D call TRBD1 (5 bases). V was shortened by 2 bases and J by 0 bases, with 8 bases between the two germline ends. CDR3 size: 15 residues. The germline gives CDR1 SGHNT, CDR2 YYREEE (reference sequence). The CDR3 protein is CASSLRQSNTGELFF. CDR3 in DNA: TGTGCCAGCAGCTTACGACAGTCGAACACCGGGGAGCTGTTTTTT. Filled out from reference TRBV5-4 and TRBJ2-2, the complete variable domain reads ETGVTQSPTHLIKTRGQQVTLRCSSQSGHNTVSWYQQALGQGPQFIFQYYREEENGRGNFPPRFSGLQFPNYSSELNVNALELDDSALYLCASSLRQSNTGELFFGEGSRLTVL.

The genes are TRBV4-1 and TRBJ1-5, with 7 bases matching TRBD1. The germline CDR1 and CDR2 sequences are MGHRA and YSYEKL. Trimming cost V 5 bases and J 5 bases; bases outside gene matches: 18. The CDR3 is 18 amino acids. CDR3 DNA: TGCGCCAGCAGCTTCCGGGACAGTATTTTAACAGACGATCAGCCCCAGCATTTT. This codes for CASSFRDSILTDDQPQHF.

This sequence joins TRBV9 and TRBJ2-7, with 10 bases aligning to TRBD2. The germline gives CDR1 SGDLS, CDR2 YYNGEE. The CDR3 has 15 amino acids. The V gene end was trimmed by 1 base and the J gene end by 5 bases; junction bases not matched to a gene: 6. CDR3 in DNA: TGTGCCAGCAGCGTAAGCGGCCTAGCGGGAGACGAGCAGTACTTC. It is translated as CASSVSGLAGDEQYF.

This chain connects TRBV27 to TRBJ1-2; D is perhaps TRBD1 (6 bases). V lost 10 bases and J lost 2, with 17 bases in between. The CDR3 spans 14 residues. Germline-derived CDR1 and CDR2 are MNHEY and SMNVEV (reference sequence). CDR3: CATKRVDRNYGYTF. CDR3 bases: TGTGCCACCAAGAGGGTGGACAGAAACTATGGCTACACCTTC.

Concerning this clone: At the DNA level, this CDR3 is encoded by other sequences in the same sample as well. The chain joins TRBV5-1 to TRBJ2-7; D unresolved. Germline CDR1 SGHRS, CDR2 YFSETQ. The CDR3 totals 14 residues. V lost 0 bases to trimming and J lost 0 bases, with 7 bases between them. As DNA, the CDR3 is TGCGCCAGCAGCTTGGGCGGCGGCTCCTACGAGCAGTACTTC. It encodes CASSLGGGSYEQYF.

The V gene is TRBV5-8, the J gene TRBJ2-5; D possibly corresponds to TRBD1 (5 bases). The germline CDR1 and CDR2 sequences are SGHTS and YDEGEE. The CDR3 runs to 16 residues. V gave up 0 bases and J gave up 3 bases, with 15 bases separating them. The CDR3 protein is CASSLELPRDKETQYF. The CDR3 DNA reads TGTGCCAGCAGCTTGGAATTACCCAGGGATAAAGAGACCCAGTACTTC. Complete variable domain (other parts from reference TRBV5-8 and TRBJ2-5): EAGVTQSPTHLIKTRGQQATLRCSPISGHTSVYWYQQALGLGLQFLLWYDEGEERNRGNFPPRFSGRQFPNYSSELNVNALELEDSALYLCASSLELPRDKETQYFGPGTRLLVL.

This clone occurred a few times. CDR3 residues: CASSGQGNTGELFF. The CDR3 DNA sequence: TGTGCCAGCAGCGGACAGGGGAACACCGGGGAGCTGTTTTTT. This chain links TRBV6-5 with TRBJ2-2; TRBD1 matches at 8 bases. Germline V CDR1 and CDR2: MNHEY, SVGAGI. Trimming took 6 bases from V and 1 from J; bases not matched to a gene: 1. There are 14 residues in the CDR3.

CDR3 coding DNA: TGCGCCAGCAGGGTCCGGGGGGGGAAAGAGACCCAGTACTTC. Protein sequence: CASRVRGGKETQYF. The rearrangement uses TRBV23-1 and TRBJ2-5, with 8 bases lining up with TRBD2. TRBV23-1 is an ORF, with its function uncertain. Germline trimming cut 6 bases from V and 3 bases from J; bases unmatched to any gene: 6. The CDR3 runs 14 residues.

J is TRBJ2-5 and V is TRBV27; weak D call: TRBD1 (5 bases). The CDR3 is 15 amino acids. V was cut by 2 bases and J by 4 bases, with 14 bases left in between. Germline V gene sequence: CDR1 MNHEY, CDR2 SMNVEV (reference sequence). As DNA, the CDR3 is TGTGCCAGCAGTTTAGTATCAGGGTTTACAGAGACCCAGTACTTC. Translation: CASSLVSGFTETQYF.

This sequence joins TRBV25-1 and TRBJ2-7, with TRBD2 matching over 9 bases. This CDR3 is built from 18 residues. Germline V gene sequence: CDR1 MGHDK, CDR2 SYGVNS. V dropped 8 bases and J dropped 5; count of bases not matched to a gene: 22. The DNA of the CDR3 is TGTGCCAGCCAAGCCCCCCTTGGGAGTGCGGGAGGGCCCCACGAGCAGTACTTC. Protein product: CASQAPLGSAGGPHEQYF.

V gene TRBV6-5 combines with J gene TRBJ1-2; D call uncertain. V was trimmed by 8 bases and J by 4 bases, leaving 17 bases between them. CDR1 and CDR2 from the germline V gene are MNHEY and SVGAGI. This CDR3 comprises 14 residues. This CDR3 reads CASLISVDSYGYTF. CDR3 in DNA: TGTGCCAGCCTTATAAGTGTGGACTCCTATGGCTACACCTTC.

The rearrangement joins TRBV7-6 to TRBJ2-1; TRBD2 aligns across 7 bases. The germline gives CDR1 SGHVS, CDR2 FNYEAQ. The CDR3 is 14 residues long. J gave up 6 bases and V 5 bases, and 7 bases lay outside the gene matches. CDR3 nucleotides: TGTGCCAGCAGCCAGCGGGACGCATCCAATGAGCAGTTCTTC. This encodes CASSQRDASNEQFF.

On this clone: The junction does not match germline at one end; this may be a read error. The genes are TRBV19 and TRBJ1-5, with D uncertain. The CDR3 totals 13 residues. From germline, CDR1 is LNHDA and CDR2 SQIVND (reference sequence). The CDR3 DNA sequence: TGTGCCACTAGTTCCCAGAGCAATCAGCCCCAGCATTTT. The encoded protein is CATSSQSNQPQHF.

Only a few counts were recorded for this clone. This chain joins TRBV30 and TRBJ1-2; a possible D gene is TRBD1 (6 bases). The CDR3 consists of 14 residues. Deletions cut 7 bases from V and 4 bases from J, with 19 bases between. Germline V gives CDR1 GTSNPN, CDR2 SVGIG (reference sequence). The CDR3 region is CAYQRGGWIYGYTF. For the CDR3, the DNA is TGTGCCTACCAACGAGGGGGATGGATCTATGGCTACACCTTC.

The chain links TRBV5-1 to TRBJ2-6; the D gene is possibly TRBD1 (6 bases). With 0 bases removed from V and 0 bases from J, the gap between germline ends came to 7 bases. The V gene's germline CDR1 is SGHRS and CDR2 YFSETQ. The length of the CDR3 is 16 residues. The CDR3 region is CASSLGQVSGANVLTF. The CDR3 DNA is TGCGCCAGCAGCTTGGGACAGGTCTCTGGGGCCAACGTCCTGACTTTC.

The chain employs TRBV27 and TRBJ1-2, with TRBD1 matching 7 bases. Germline CDR1 is MNHEY and CDR2 is SMNVEV (reference sequence). The CDR3 covers 14 residues. V trimming: 5 bases; J trimming: 8 bases; junction bases outside the gene matches: 11. CDR3 nucleotides: TGTGCCAGCAGTCAAGGGGGCGCATTGTTGGGCTACACCTTC. This sequence encodes CASSQGGALLGYTF.